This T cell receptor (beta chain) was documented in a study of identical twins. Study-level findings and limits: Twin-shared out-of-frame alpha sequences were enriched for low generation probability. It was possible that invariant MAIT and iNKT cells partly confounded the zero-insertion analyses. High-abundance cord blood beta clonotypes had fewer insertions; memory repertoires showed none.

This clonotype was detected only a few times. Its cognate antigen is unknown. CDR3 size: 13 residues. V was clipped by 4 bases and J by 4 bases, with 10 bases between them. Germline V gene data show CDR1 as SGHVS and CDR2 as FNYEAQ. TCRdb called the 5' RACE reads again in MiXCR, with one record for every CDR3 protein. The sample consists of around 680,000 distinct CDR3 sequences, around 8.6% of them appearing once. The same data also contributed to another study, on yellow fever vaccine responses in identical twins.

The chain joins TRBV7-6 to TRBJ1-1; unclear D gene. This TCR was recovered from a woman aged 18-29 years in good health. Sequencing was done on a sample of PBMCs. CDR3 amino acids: CASSSGLGTEAFF. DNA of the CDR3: TGTGCCAGCAGCTCCGGACTGGGCACTGAAGCTTTCTTT.